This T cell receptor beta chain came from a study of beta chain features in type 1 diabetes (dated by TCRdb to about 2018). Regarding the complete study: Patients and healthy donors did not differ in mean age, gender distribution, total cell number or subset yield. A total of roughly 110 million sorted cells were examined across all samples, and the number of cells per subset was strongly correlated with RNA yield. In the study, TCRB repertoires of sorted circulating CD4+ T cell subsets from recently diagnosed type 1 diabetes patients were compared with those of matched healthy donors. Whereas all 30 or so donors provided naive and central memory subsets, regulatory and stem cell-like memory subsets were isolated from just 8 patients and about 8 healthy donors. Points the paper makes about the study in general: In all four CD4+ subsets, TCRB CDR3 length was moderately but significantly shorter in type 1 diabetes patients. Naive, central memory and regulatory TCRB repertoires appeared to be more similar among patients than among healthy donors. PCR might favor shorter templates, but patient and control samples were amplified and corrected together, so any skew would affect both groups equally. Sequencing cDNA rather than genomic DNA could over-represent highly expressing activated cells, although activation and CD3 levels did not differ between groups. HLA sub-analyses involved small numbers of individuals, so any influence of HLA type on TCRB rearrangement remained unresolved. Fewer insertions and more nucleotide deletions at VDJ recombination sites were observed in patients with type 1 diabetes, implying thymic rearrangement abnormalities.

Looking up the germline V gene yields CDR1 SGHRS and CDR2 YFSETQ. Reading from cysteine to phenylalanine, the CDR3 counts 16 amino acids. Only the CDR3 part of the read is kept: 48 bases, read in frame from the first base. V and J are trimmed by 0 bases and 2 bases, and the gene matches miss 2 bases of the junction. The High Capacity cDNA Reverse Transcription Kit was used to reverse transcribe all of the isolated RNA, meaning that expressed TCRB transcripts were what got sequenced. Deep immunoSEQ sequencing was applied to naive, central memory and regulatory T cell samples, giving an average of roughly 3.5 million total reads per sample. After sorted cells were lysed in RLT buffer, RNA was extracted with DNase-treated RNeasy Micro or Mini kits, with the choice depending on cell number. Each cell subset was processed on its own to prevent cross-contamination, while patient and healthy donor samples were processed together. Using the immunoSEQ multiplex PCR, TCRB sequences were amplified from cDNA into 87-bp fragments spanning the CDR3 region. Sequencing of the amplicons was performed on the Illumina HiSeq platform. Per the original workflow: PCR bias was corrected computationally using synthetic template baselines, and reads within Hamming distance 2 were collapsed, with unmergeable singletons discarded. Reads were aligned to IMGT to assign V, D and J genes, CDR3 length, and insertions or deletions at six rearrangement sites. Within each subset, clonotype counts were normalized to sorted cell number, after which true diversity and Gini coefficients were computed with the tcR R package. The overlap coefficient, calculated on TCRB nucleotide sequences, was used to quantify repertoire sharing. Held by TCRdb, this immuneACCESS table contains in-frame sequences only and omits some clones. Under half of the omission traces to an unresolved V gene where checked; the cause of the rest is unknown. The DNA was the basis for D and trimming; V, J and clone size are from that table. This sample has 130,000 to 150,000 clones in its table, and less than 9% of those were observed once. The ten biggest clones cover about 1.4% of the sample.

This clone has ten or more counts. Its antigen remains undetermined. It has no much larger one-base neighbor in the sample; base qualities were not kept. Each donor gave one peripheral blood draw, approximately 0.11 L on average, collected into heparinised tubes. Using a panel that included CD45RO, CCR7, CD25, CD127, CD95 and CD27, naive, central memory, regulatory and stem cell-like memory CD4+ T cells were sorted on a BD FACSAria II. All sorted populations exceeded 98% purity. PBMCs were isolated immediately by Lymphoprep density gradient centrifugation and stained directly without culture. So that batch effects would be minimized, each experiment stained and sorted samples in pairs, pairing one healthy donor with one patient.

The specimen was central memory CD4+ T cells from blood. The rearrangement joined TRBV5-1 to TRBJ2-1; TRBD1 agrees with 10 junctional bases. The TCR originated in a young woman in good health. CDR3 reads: CASSLEGTGAYNEQFF. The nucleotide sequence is TGCGCCAGCAGCTTGGAGGGGACAGGGGCCTACAATGAGCAGTTCTTC.